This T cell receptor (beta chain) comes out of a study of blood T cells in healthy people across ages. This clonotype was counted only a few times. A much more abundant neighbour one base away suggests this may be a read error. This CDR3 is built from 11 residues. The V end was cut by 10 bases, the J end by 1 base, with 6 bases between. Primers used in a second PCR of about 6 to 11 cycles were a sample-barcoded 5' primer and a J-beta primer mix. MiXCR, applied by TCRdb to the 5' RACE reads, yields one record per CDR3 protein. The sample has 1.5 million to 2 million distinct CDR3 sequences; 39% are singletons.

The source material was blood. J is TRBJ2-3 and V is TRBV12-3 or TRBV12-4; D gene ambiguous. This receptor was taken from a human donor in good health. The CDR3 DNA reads TGTGCCAACATTGGCACAGATACGCAGTATTTT. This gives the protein CANIGTDTQYF.